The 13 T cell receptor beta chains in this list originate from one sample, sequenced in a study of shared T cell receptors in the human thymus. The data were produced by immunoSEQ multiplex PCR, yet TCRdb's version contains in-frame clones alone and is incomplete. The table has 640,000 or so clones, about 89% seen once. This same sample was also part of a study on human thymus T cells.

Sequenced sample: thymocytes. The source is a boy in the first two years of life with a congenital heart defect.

The CDR3 reads CASSEVRSGFSNQPQHF. The CDR3 coding sequence is TGTGCCAGCAGTGAAGTTCGGTCAGGGTTTAGCAATCAGCCCCAGCATTTT. The chain links TRBV2 to TRBJ1-5; TRBD1 is a possible D gene (5 bases). V dropped 1 base and J dropped 0 bases, with 13 bases sitting between them. Germline V CDR1 and CDR2: SNHLY, FYNNEI. The CDR3 loop spans 17 amino acids.

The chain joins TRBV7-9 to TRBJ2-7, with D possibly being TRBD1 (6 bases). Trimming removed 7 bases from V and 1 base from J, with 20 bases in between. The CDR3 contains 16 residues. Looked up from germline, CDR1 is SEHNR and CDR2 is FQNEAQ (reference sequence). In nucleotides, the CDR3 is TGTGCCAGCACCCCCAGGGGTGGGGAGCCGTCCTACGAGCAGTACTTC. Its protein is CASTPRGGEPSYEQYF.

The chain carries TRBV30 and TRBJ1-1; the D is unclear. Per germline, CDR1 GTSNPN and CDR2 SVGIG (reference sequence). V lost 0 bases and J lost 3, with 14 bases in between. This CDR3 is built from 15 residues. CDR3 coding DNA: TGTGCCTGGAGTGTATTTAGGAGGAAGGACACTGAAGCTTTCTTT. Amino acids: CAWSVFRRKDTEAFF.

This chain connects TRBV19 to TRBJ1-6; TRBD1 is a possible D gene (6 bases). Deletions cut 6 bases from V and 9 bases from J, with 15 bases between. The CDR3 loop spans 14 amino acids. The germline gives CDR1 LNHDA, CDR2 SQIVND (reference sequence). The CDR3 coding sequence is TGTGCCAGTAGGAATTGGACAGTTAGTTCACCCCTCCACTTT. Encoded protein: CASRNWTVSSPLHF.

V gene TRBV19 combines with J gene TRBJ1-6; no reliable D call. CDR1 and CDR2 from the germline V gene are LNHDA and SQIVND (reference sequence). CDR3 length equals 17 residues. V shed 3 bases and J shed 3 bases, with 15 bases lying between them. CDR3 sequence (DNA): TGTGCCAGTAGTATTCAACTCCAGAGGTACTATAATTCACCCCTCCACTTT. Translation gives CASSIQLQRYYNSPLHF.

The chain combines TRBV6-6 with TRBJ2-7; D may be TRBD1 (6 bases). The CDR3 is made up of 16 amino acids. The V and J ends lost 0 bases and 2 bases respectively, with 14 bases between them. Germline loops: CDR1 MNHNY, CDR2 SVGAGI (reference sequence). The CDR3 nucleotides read TGTGCCAGCAGTTACTCGATTACAGGGACCCCCTACGAGCAGTACTTC. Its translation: CASSYSITGTPYEQYF.

The CDR3 sequence: CASSKGQGGTNYGYTF. CDR3 nucleotide sequence: TGTGCCAGCAGCAAAGGACAGGGGGGGACTAACTATGGCTACACCTTC. The chain joins TRBV5-8 to TRBJ1-2; 10 nucleotides line up with TRBD1. Germline CDR1 is SGHTS and CDR2 is YDEGEE. Trimming cost V 4 bases and J 0 bases; bases outside gene matches: 6. The CDR3 totals 16 residues.

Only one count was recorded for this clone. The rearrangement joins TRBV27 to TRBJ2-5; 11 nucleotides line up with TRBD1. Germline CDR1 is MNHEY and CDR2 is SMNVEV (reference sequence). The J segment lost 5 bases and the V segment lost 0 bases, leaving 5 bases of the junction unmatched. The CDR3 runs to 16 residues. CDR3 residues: CASSLSRTGGVETQYF. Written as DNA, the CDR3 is TGTGCCAGCAGTTTATCGCGGACAGGGGGCGTTGAGACCCAGTACTTC.

CDR3 sequence (DNA): TGCGCCAGCAGCTTGGAACAAGATACGCAGTATTTT. It is translated as CASSLEQDTQYF. The gene calls are TRBV5-1 and TRBJ2-3; D gene uncertain. V lost 0 bases, J lost 5 bases, and 4 bases lay in between. This CDR3 spans 12 amino acids. Germline CDR1 reads SGHRS; CDR2 reads YFSETQ.

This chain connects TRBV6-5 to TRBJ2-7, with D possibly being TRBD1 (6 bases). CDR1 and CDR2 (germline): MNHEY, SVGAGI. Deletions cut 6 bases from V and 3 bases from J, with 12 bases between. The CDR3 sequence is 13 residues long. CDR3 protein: CASRPDRNYEQYF. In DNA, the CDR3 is TGTGCCAGCAGACCGGACAGAAACTACGAGCAGTACTTC.

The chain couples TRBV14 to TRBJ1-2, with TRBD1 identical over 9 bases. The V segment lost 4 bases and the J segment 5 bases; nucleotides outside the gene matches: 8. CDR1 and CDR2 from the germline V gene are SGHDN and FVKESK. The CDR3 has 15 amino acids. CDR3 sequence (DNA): TGTGCCAGCAGCCCCCGGGACAGGGTAGGGTATGGCTACACCTTC. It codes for CASSPRDRVGYGYTF.

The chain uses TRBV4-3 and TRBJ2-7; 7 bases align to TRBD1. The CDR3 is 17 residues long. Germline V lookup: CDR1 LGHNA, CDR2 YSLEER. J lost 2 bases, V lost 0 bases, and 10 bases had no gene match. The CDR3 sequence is CASSQDGDRERAYEQYF. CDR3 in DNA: TGCGCCAGCAGCCAAGATGGAGACAGGGAAAGGGCCTACGAGCAGTACTTC.

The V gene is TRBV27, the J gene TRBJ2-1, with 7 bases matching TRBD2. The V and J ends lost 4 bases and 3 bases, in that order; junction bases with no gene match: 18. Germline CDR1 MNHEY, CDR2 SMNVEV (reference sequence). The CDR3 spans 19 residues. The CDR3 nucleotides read TGTGCCAGCAGTTATGTCCCAGGGACCAGGACTAGGATCTACAATGAGCAGTTCTTC. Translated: CASSYVPGTRTRIYNEQFF.